A single sample is the source of the 5 T cell receptor beta chains below, sequenced in a study of blood T cell repertoires in COVID-19. The table came from immunoSEQ multiplex PCR; TCRdb's copy has only in-frame clones and leaves some out. The sample gives about 340,000 clones, more than 75% of which show up once; about 6% is in the top ten. Specimen: peripheral blood. The receptors come from a woman between 45 and 65 years old with COVID-19, enrolled during active disease.

The V gene is TRBV5-1, the J gene TRBJ2-7; perhaps TRBD1 as D (5 bases). V lost 0 bases and J lost 6, with 16 bases in between. The germline CDR1 and CDR2 sequences are SGHRS and YFSETQ. This CDR3 comprises 15 residues. The CDR3 reads CASSLANRQGAEQYF. The CDR3, as DNA: TGCGCCAGCAGCTTGGCCAATCGGCAGGGTGCCGAGCAGTACTTC. The whole variable domain, remainder taken from reference TRBV5-1 and TRBJ2-7, is KAGVTQTPRYLIKTRGQQVTLSCSPISGHRSVSWYQQTPGQGLQFLFEYFSETQRNKGNFPGRFSGRQFSNSRSEMNVSTLELGDSALYLCASSLANRQGAEQYFGPGTRLTVT.

The gene calls are TRBV19 and TRBJ2-1; 12 bases agree with TRBD2. The length of the CDR3 is 17 residues. Germline-derived CDR1 and CDR2 are LNHDA and SQIVND (reference sequence). The trim removed 5 bases at V and 1 base at J, leaving 6 bases unmatched. CDR3 amino acids: CASSETSGSVSYNEQFF. In DNA, the CDR3 is TGTGCCAGTAGTGAGACTAGCGGGAGTGTATCCTACAATGAGCAGTTCTTC.

This chain links TRBV30 with TRBJ2-3; D ambiguous. The CDR3 covers 14 residues. V was trimmed by 5 bases and J by 6 bases, leaving 18 bases between them. Germline V lookup: CDR1 GTSNPN, CDR2 SVGIG (reference sequence). CDR3 in DNA: TGTGCCTGGTCCGACCCAAGCGCGTTCGATACGCAGTATTTT. It yields the protein CAWSDPSAFDTQYF.

This clone occurred a few times. CDR3 in DNA: TGTGCCAGCAGCGGGACAGTTAGCAATCAGCCCCAGCATTTT. It specifies CASSGTVSNQPQHF. V gene TRBV27 combines with J gene TRBJ1-5; 7 positions agree with TRBD1. Germline loops: CDR1 MNHEY, CDR2 SMNVEV (reference sequence). V shed 6 bases and J 0 bases; nucleotides not matched to a gene: 2. The CDR3 covers 14 residues.

The rearrangement joins TRBV5-5 to TRBJ2-7, with 10 positions matching TRBD2. Germline V gives CDR1 SGHKS, CDR2 YYEKEE (reference sequence). J was trimmed by 4 bases and V by 3 bases; bases with no gene match: 13. The CDR3 contains 17 residues. The CDR3 protein is CASSSPGPGLANYEQYF. Here the CDR3 DNA reads TGTGCCAGCAGCTCCCCCGGGCCGGGACTAGCGAATTACGAGCAGTACTTC.